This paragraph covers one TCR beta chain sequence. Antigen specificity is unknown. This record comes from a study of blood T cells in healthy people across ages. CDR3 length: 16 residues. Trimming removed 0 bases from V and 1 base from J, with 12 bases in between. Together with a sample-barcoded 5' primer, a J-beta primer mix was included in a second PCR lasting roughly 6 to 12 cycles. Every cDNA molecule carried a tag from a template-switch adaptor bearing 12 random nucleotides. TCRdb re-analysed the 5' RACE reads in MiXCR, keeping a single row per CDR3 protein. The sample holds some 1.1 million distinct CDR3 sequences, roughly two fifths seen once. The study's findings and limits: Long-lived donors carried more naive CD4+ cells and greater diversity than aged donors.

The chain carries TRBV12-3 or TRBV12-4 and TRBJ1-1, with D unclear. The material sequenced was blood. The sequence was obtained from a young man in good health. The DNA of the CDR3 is TGTGCCAGCAGTTTAGCAGGATCATCCAGGAACACTGAAGCTTTCTTT. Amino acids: CASSLAGSSRNTEAFF.